The source of this T cell receptor beta chain is a study of blood T cell repertoires in COVID-19. Turning to the study itself: Researchers got acute and convalescent COVID-19 samples from the United States, Italy and Spain. The cDNA or gDNA used as material had been derived from T cells, B-cell-depleted T cells, or PBMCs.

CDR1 and CDR2 (germline): MNHEY, SVGAGI. CDR3 length: 16 residues. J lost 0 bases, V lost 2 bases, and 3 bases had no gene match. This clone was seen only once. Authors' data handling: Reference gene primers were amplified, and this amplification served to estimate nucleated cell counts. Method: immunoSEQ multiplex PCR; TCRdb's copy keeps in-frame clones and lacks some. D and trimming come from the DNA, and the V and J calls and clone size come from that table. Altogether some 180,000 clones are present, approximately 87% being singletons, with the ten largest covering around 21%. Material: peripheral blood. The clonotype comes from a man between 65 and 85 years old with active or convalescent COVID-19. The chain combines TRBV6-5 with TRBJ2-2, with 7 bases fitting TRBD2. CDR3 amino acids: CASSYNLAANTGELFF. The CDR3 nucleotides read TGTGCCAGCAGTTACAACCTAGCGGCGAACACCGGGGAGCTGTTTTTT.